This T cell receptor beta chain was obtained from a study of OX40 agonist ivuxolimab in advanced cancers. The junction had 6 bases not matched to a gene; V was cut back by 3 bases and J by 2 bases. The CDR3 has 15 amino acids. The germline gives CDR1 LNHDA, CDR2 SQIVND (reference sequence). Measured with immunoSEQ multiplex PCR; TCRdb has only the in-frame clones, and not every one. This table holds about 65,000 clones, roughly 89% found once. This sequence originates from an adult with an advanced solid tumor such as melanoma, head and neck, liver or kidney cancer. The chain has TRBV19 and TRBJ2-5; TRBD2 matches 7 bases. The specimen was CD4+ or CD8+ T cells sorted from blood, collected in a trial of the OX40 agonist ivuxolimab. In DNA, the CDR3 is TGTGCCAGTAGTATCGGGGGGTCCAATCAAGAGACCCAGTACTTC. This translates into CASSIGGSNQETQYF.